This TCR beta chain was profiled in a study of shared clonotypes between healthy human individuals. Naivety among CD8 cells was defined by CD45RO negativity and positive CCR7 selection, thereby excluding terminally differentiated effector memory CD45RA+ cells. The CDR3 sequence is 14 residues long. Germline assignment: CDR1 LGHNA and CDR2 YSLEER. The ends were cut back, 4 bases at V and 1 base at J, with 11 bases in the middle. Assay used: immunoSEQ multiplex PCR; TCRdb lists only in-frame clones, some missing. The data show 2 million or so clones, about 95% seen once. Study findings and constraints: Rarefaction showed sorted-subset sequencing was incomplete despite large depth.

A note on this clone: No antigen is known for it.

The source material was naive CD8+ T cells sorted from blood. This TCR came from a young man in good health. V usage is TRBV4-3 and J usage is TRBJ2-7; perhaps TRBD1 as D (6 bases). The CDR3: CASSPFRGSYEQYF. CDR3 DNA: TGCGCCAGCAGCCCGTTCAGGGGTTCCTACGAGCAGTACTTC.